This is a list of T cell receptor beta chains from one sample in a study of spatial heterogeneity in lung cancer. MiXCR, run by TCRdb on the 5' RACE reads, gives a single entry per CDR3 protein. In the table there are under 1,500 distinct CDR3 sequences, roughly a quarter of which are singletons. This specimen consisted of PBMCs, obtained at follow-up. The origin of the receptors is a male donor with early-stage non-small cell lung cancer. Both conserved end residues are part of each CDR3. A D gene is named only where the DNA matches it firmly. Not every row has a clone size; where given, it reads once, few, many or a size class.

V: TRBV30; D: .; J: TRBJ2-1; size: medium-sized; DNA: TGTGCCTGGAGTGTACTGGCCAATGAGCAGTTCTTC; CDR3: CAWSVLANEQFF
V: TRBV7-9; D: .; J: TRBJ1-5; size: .; DNA: TGTGCCAGCAGCACCACGGGACCGGGCAATCAGCCCCAGCATTTT; CDR3: CASSTTGPGNQPQHF
V: TRBV7-6; D: TRBD2; J: TRBJ2-7; size: many; DNA: TGTGCCAGCAGCTTAGGGACTAGCGGGGGGTCTTACGAGCAGTACTTC; CDR3: CASSLGTSGGSYEQYF
V: TRBV20-1; D: TRBD2; J: TRBJ2-7; size: many; DNA: TGCAGTGCTAGTGGTGTGGAGACTAGCAACTACGAGCAGTACTTC; CDR3: CSASGVETSNYEQYF
V: TRBV5-1; D: .; J: TRBJ1-1; size: .; DNA: TGCGCCAGCAGCCTCTCGGAGGGGACGAACACTGAAGCTTTCTTT; CDR3: CASSLSEGTNTEAFF
V: TRBV18; D: TRBD1; J: TRBJ2-7; size: .; DNA: TGTGCCAGCTCACCGGGACAGTCCTACGAGCAGTACTTC; CDR3: CASSPGQSYEQYF
V: TRBV29-1; D: .; J: TRBJ1-4; size: large; DNA: TGCAGCGTTTCGGACGGAATAACAACTAATGAAAAACTGTTTTTT; CDR3: CSVSDGITTNEKLFF
V: TRBV2; D: TRBD2; J: TRBJ2-1; size: few; DNA: TGTGCCAGCAGTCAGGGACTAGTTGGGGAGCAGTTCTTC; CDR3: CASSQGLVGEQFF
V: TRBV30; D: .; J: TRBJ1-5; size: .; DNA: TGTGCCTGGAGTGGGGGCGATCAGCCCCAGCATTTT; CDR3: CAWSGGDQPQHF
V: TRBV15; D: .; J: TRBJ2-7; size: few; DNA: TGTGCCACCAGCAGAGATCCCTACGAGCAGTACTTC; CDR3: CATSRDPYEQYF
V: TRBV7-8; D: .; J: TRBJ2-5; size: many; DNA: TGTGCCAGCAGCTTAGGGGCGGGTCGCCAAGAGACCCAGTACTTC; CDR3: CASSLGAGRQETQYF
V: TRBV6-6; D: .; J: TRBJ2-5; size: .; DNA: TGTGCCAGCACCCTCGGTGGAGGGATGAAGACCCAGTACTTC; CDR3: CASTLGGGMKTQYF
V: TRBV23-1; D: .; J: TRBJ2-7; size: .; DNA: TGCGCCAGCAGCGGGCACCCGAGCGTCGAGCAGTACTTC; CDR3: CASSGHPSVEQYF
V: TRBV6-2/TRBV6-3; D: TRBD2; J: TRBJ2-3; size: many; DNA: TGTGCCAGCAGTTCAGGACTAGCGGGCATGGGGGATACGCAGTATTTT; CDR3: CASSSGLAGMGDTQYF
V: TRBV4-1; D: .; J: TRBJ2-1; size: .; DNA: TGCGCCAGCAGCCAAGATTGGAGCAATGAGCAGTTCTTC; CDR3: CASSQDWSNEQFF
V: TRBV7-2; D: TRBD1; J: TRBJ1-1; size: large; DNA: TGTGCCAGCAGATCTCAGGGGGAGGTAAACACTGAAGCTTTCTTT; CDR3: CASRSQGEVNTEAFF
V: TRBV6-5; D: .; J: TRBJ2-3; size: few; DNA: TGTGCCAGCAGCAGGACCAGGGAGACGCAGTATTTT; CDR3: CASSRTRETQYF
V: TRBV4-1; D: TRBD2; J: TRBJ2-1; size: .; DNA: TGCGCCAGCAGCCAAGGGTTGGCAGCGGGAGGGCCTGCGTCGGCCGATGAGCAGTTCTTC; CDR3: CASSQGLAAGGPASADEQFF
V: TRBV7-6; D: .; J: TRBJ2-1; size: .; DNA: TGTGCCAGCAGCTTAGGTCCTGACAATGAGCAGTTCTTC; CDR3: CASSLGPDNEQFF
V: TRBV28; D: TRBD2; J: TRBJ2-7; size: .; DNA: TGTGCCAGCAGTCCCCCGACTAGCGGGAGCGAGCAGTACTTC; CDR3: CASSPPTSGSEQYF
V: TRBV11-2; D: .; J: TRBJ2-6; size: large; DNA: TGTGCCAGCAGCGTAGGACGAGTCTCTGGGGCCAACGTCCTGACTTTC; CDR3: CASSVGRVSGANVLTF
V: TRBV9; D: .; J: TRBJ2-3; size: many; DNA: TGTGCCAGCAGCGGCGGGACCTCCGCAGATACGCAGTATTTT; CDR3: CASSGGTSADTQYF